The 19 T cell receptor beta chains below all came from one sample that was sequenced in a study of blood T cells in healthy people across ages. The use of a sample-barcoded 5' primer and a J-beta primer mix characterized a second PCR of 7 to 11 cycles. TCRdb itself ran the 5' RACE reads through MiXCR, one entry per CDR3 protein. Of about 380,000 distinct CDR3 sequences in the sample, roughly half were seen once. Input material: blood. The receptors originated from a man aged 60 to 75 in good health.

The chain links TRBV25-1 to TRBJ2-3; D is possibly TRBD1 (6 bases). Trimming took 6 bases from V and 5 from J, leaving 15 bases between them. The CDR3 runs 14 residues. The V gene's germline CDR1 is MGHDK and CDR2 SYGVNS. This CDR3 reads CASSRADSQDTQYF. The CDR3 DNA is TGTGCCAGCAGCCGCGCGGACAGCCAAGATACGCAGTATTTT.

The chain employs TRBV7-8 and TRBJ2-3, with D perhaps matching TRBD1 (6 bases). The V gene lost 3 bases and the J gene lost 4 bases, with 14 bases spanning the gap. The CDR3 totals 15 residues. Germline V gene sequence: CDR1 SGHVS, CDR2 FQNEAQ. This CDR3 reads CASSFRDTGADTQYF. DNA for the CDR3: TGTGCCAGCAGCTTCCGGGACACCGGGGCAGATACGCAGTATTTT.

This clonotype was seen a handful of times. The chain combines TRBV29-1 with TRBJ2-3; the D gene could be TRBD1 or TRBD2 (5 bases each). CDR1 SQVTM and CDR2 ANQGSEA come from the germline V gene. V lost 4 bases, J lost 0 bases, and 8 bases lay in between. This CDR3 region has 13 residues. The CDR3 sequence: CSVGGRSTDTQYF. Here the CDR3 DNA reads TGCAGCGTTGGGGGACGTAGCACAGATACGCAGTATTTT.

This chain connects TRBV6-6 to TRBJ1-2; no clear D. The length of the CDR3 is 16 residues. Trimming removed 0 bases at V and 0 bases at J, with 11 bases between. CDR1 is MNHNY and CDR2 is SVGAGI in the germline V gene (reference sequence). The CDR3 loop reads CASSYSGGLANYGYTF. CDR3 in DNA: TGTGCCAGCAGTTACTCGGGCGGGCTAGCTAACTATGGCTACACCTTC.

This clonotype was observed a few times. At one boundary the junction diverges from the germline segment, which might be a read error. The CDR3 loop reads CASSRSGDPVGEQFF. CDR3 nucleotide sequence: TGTGCTAGCAGCCGATCAGGCGACCCGGTGGGTGAGCAGTTCTTC. The chain recombines TRBV7-7 with TRBJ2-1; D is unresolved. Per the germline V gene, CDR1 is SSHAT and CDR2 is FNYEAQ (reference sequence). The CDR3 is 15 amino acids.

The V and J genes are TRBV30 and TRBJ2-3, with 8 bases fitting TRBD2. The CDR3 extends over 14 amino acids. Per the germline V gene, CDR1 is GTSNPN and CDR2 is SVGIG (reference sequence). The V and J ends lost 2 bases and 7 bases, in that order; junction bases with no gene match: 8. Written as DNA, the CDR3 is TGTGCCTGGAGTCAGAGCGGGGGTGGGAATACGCAGTATTTT. Translation: CAWSQSGGGNTQYF.

The chain couples TRBV11-2 to TRBJ2-3; TRBD2 agrees at 8 bases. This CDR3 is built from 16 residues. J gave up 1 base and V 0 bases, and 3 bases lay outside the gene matches. CDR1 and CDR2 from the germline V gene are SGHAT and FQNNGV. CDR3 coding DNA: TGTGCCAGCAGCTTAGATCGGGGGGGCGGCACAGATACGCAGTATTTT. It encodes CASSLDRGGGTDTQYF. The full variable domain, rest sourced from reference TRBV11-2 and TRBJ2-3, is EAGVAQSPRYKIIEKRQSVAFWCNPISGHATLYWYQQILGQGPKLLIQFQNNGVVDDSQLPKDRFSAERLKGVDSTLKIQPAKLEDSAVYLCASSLDRGGGTDTQYFGPGTRLTVL.

The genes are TRBV5-1 and TRBJ2-5; 7 bases line up with TRBD2. The CDR3 has 16 amino acids. Per germline, CDR1 SGHRS and CDR2 YFSETQ. V was clipped by 4 bases and J by 4 bases; unmatched bases: 13. CDR3 in DNA: TGCGCCAGCAGCGATCCGGCTAATATAGCGGGAGAGACCCAGTACTTC. Its protein product is CASSDPANIAGETQYF.

The chain has TRBV18 and TRBJ1-2; D remains unclear. The CDR3 covers 13 residues. V lost 0 bases, J lost 6 bases, and 8 bases lay in between. CDR1 and CDR2 (germline): KGHSH, LQKENI. The CDR3 region has the DNA TGTGCCAGCTCACCACCAGGGAGGGATGGCTACACCTTC. Its protein product is CASSPPGRDGYTF. The variable domain in full, completed from reference TRBV18 and TRBJ1-2, reads NAGVMQNPRHLVRRRGQEARLRCSPMKGHSHVYWYRQLPEEGLKFMVYLQKENIIDESGMPKERFSAEFPKEGPSILRIQQVVRGDSAAYFCASSPPGRDGYTFGSGTRLTVV.

Worth noting for this clonotype: A much bigger clone sits one base away, suggesting this may be a read error. The chain uses TRBV4-2 and TRBJ1-2, with D uncertain. CDR3 length: 16 residues. The V and J ends lost 0 bases and 8 bases respectively, with 19 bases between them. CDR1 LGHNA and CDR2 YNFKEQ come from the germline V gene. CDR3 residues: CASSQDTDTRTYGYTF. The CDR3 DNA reads TGTGCCAGCAGCCAAGATACAGACACAAGAACATACGGCTACACCTTC.

This clonotype was seen ten or more times. The rearrangement joins TRBV2 to TRBJ1-4; D not resolved. Between the trimmed V and J ends, which lost 2 bases and 5 bases, there was a span of 18 bases. The CDR3 is 17 residues long. Germline V CDR1 and CDR2: SNHLY, FYNNEI. The chain's CDR3 is CASSEPTNWSGNEKLFF. In nucleotides, the CDR3 is TGTGCCAGCAGTGAACCCACAAATTGGTCTGGAAATGAAAAACTGTTTTTT.

This clonotype appeared a few times. The chain combines TRBV5-1 with TRBJ2-7; tentative D call: TRBD1 (5 bases). Per germline, CDR1 SGHRS and CDR2 YFSETQ. With 3 bases removed from V and 3 bases from J, the gap between germline ends came to 10 bases. The CDR3 is 13 residues long. The CDR3 coding sequence is TGCGCCAGCAGCTCCAGGGCAGGCTACGAGCAGTACTTC. This sequence encodes CASSSRAGYEQYF.

The rearrangement joins TRBV18 to TRBJ1-4; D unclear. Germline CDR1 is KGHSH and CDR2 is LQKENI. Trimming removed 3 bases at V and 0 bases at J, with 8 bases between. The CDR3 runs to 15 residues. CDR3 bases: TGTGCCAGCTCACCGGGTCCTGCAACTAATGAAAAACTGTTTTTT. It translates to CASSPGPATNEKLFF.

V usage is TRBV20-1 and J usage is TRBJ1-1; D is perhaps TRBD1 (6 bases). CDR1 and CDR2 (germline): DFQATT, SNEGSKA (reference sequence). The ends were cut back, 5 bases at V and 3 bases at J, with 19 bases in the middle. This CDR3 has 15 amino acids. CDR3: CSAGGRGGWDTEAFF. In DNA, the CDR3 is TGCAGTGCTGGAGGCAGGGGTGGATGGGACACTGAAGCTTTCTTT.

The V and J genes are TRBV28 and TRBJ2-7; the D is unclear. Germline CDR1 reads MDHEN; CDR2 reads SYDVKM. V was trimmed by 8 bases and J by 6 bases, leaving 14 bases between them. This CDR3 comprises 12 residues. The chain's CDR3 is CASRGPSSEQYF. DNA for the CDR3: TGTGCCAGCCGCGGACCGAGTTCCGAGCAGTACTTC. Full variable domain (missing parts from reference TRBV28 and TRBJ2-7): DVKVTQSSRYLVKRTGEKVFLECVQDMDHENMFWYRQDPGLGLRLIYFSYDVKMKEKGDIPEGYSVSREKKERFSLILESASTNQTSMYLCASRGPSSEQYFGPGTRLTVT.

The chain combines TRBV6-2 or TRBV6-3 with TRBJ2-7; D might be TRBD2 (5 bases). This CDR3 is built from 12 residues. The V end lost 3 bases, the J end lost 5 bases, and 8 bases lay between the germline ends. Germline V gene data show CDR1 as MNHEY and CDR2 as SVGEGT. This CDR3 reads CASSYEGDEQYF. CDR3 DNA: TGTGCCAGCAGTTATGAGGGCGACGAGCAGTACTTC.

This clonotype was observed a few times. The genes are TRBV12-3 or TRBV12-4 and TRBJ2-5; D not resolved. V shed 5 bases and J shed 2 bases, with 9 bases lying between them. This CDR3 has 13 residues. CDR3 residues: CASSDLGQETQYF. The DNA for the CDR3 is TGTGCCAGCAGTGATTTGGGGCAAGAGACCCAGTACTTC.

The chain couples TRBV15 to TRBJ1-2; D is uncertain. In germline, CDR1 is LNHNV, CDR2 YYDKDF (reference sequence). V lost 0 bases, J lost 1 base, and 9 bases lay in between. This CDR3 has 15 residues. The CDR3 loop reads CATSRDMKFNYGYTF. CDR3 DNA: TGTGCCACCAGCAGAGATATGAAGTTTAACTATGGCTACACCTTC.

This chain links TRBV6-4 with TRBJ2-3; no firm D call. Trimming stripped 0 bases from V and 2 bases from J, with 9 bases between. Germline loops: CDR1 MRHNA, CDR2 SNTAGT. This CDR3 spans 15 amino acids. In nucleotides, the CDR3 is TGTGCCAGCAGTGACTCGGAGCAACCCACAGATACGCAGTATTTT. It translates to CASSDSEQPTDTQYF.